This paragraph reports one TCR beta chain. Its antigen is unknown. This sample was included in a study of Graves' ophthalmopathy and Graves' hyperthyroidism. Overall study findings and caveats: The model reached approximately 70% sensitivity and 72.22% specificity for predicting ophthalmopathy progression.

From RNA, the CDR3 regions of TCR beta chains were amplified and sequenced. Second-round multiplex PCR came after a first-round RT-PCR that employed HTBI primers. One entry per CDR3 protein results from TCRdb running MiXCR on the multiplex PCR reads. This table holds approximately 640,000 distinct CDR3 sequences, approximately 39% found once. The material sequenced was peripheral blood. This TCR was sampled from an adult man with Graves' ophthalmopathy.

CDR3 amino acids: CSVRQQSSNQPQHF. CDR3 DNA sequence: TGCAGCGTTCGACAGCAGAGCTCCAATCAGCCCCAGCATTTT. The rearrangement joins TRBV29-1 to TRBJ1-5; D is perhaps TRBD1 (5 bases). The CDR3 totals 14 residues. CDR1 and CDR2 from the germline V gene are SQVTM and ANQGSEA. V was cut by 5 bases and J by 3 bases, with 14 bases left in between.